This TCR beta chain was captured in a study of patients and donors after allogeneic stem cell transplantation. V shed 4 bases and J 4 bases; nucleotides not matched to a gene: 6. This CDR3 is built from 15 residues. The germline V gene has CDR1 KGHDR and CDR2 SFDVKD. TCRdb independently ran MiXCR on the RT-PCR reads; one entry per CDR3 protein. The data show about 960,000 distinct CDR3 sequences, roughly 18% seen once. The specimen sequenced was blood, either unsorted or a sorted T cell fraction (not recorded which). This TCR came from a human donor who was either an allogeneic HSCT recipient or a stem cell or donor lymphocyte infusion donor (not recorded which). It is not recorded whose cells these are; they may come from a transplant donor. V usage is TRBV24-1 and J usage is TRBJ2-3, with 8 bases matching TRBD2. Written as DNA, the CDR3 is TGTGCCACCAGTGACCCGGGAGGGGCGGCAGATACGCAGTATTTT. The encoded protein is CATSDPGGAADTQYF.